These 3 T cell receptor beta chains originate from one sample sequenced in a study of T cell repertoires in cytomegalovirus infection. TCRdb itself ran the reads through MiXCR, one entry per CDR3 protein. Among about 740,000 distinct CDR3 sequences, roughly a third were seen once, and the ten largest hold 2.8%. Sequencing used PBMCs. The receptors were gathered from a human donor in good health (CMV status not recorded). Some clones in this sample may be carry-over from other donors' samples.

Concerning this clonotype: One end of the junction fails to match germline, which may point to a read error. The chain combines TRBV7-6 with TRBJ1-1; TRBD1 might be the D (6 bases). There are 15 residues in the CDR3. Germline CDR1 reads SGHVS; CDR2 reads FNYEAQ. The CDR3 protein is CASSLYLGGDTEAFF. The DNA for the CDR3 is TGTGCTAGCAGCTTATATCTAGGGGGGGACACTGAAGCTTTCTTT.

The J gene is TRBJ2-1, the V gene TRBV4-1; 11 bases align to TRBD2. Germline-derived CDR1 and CDR2 are MGHRA and YSYEKL. The CDR3 runs 15 residues. V trimming: 5 bases; J trimming: 5 bases; junction bases outside the gene matches: 5. The CDR3 here is CASSATSGKNNEQFF. The DNA of the CDR3 is TGCGCCAGCAGCGCGACTAGCGGGAAAAACAATGAGCAGTTCTTC.

This chain joins TRBV11-2 and TRBJ2-7, with 7 bases fitting TRBD1. The V and J ends lost 7 bases and 4 bases, in that order; junction bases with no gene match: 13. This CDR3 has 15 residues. From germline, CDR1 is SGHAT and CDR2 FQNNGV. CDR3 residues: CASTLTGSLNYEQYF. CDR3 bases: TGTGCCAGCACCTTGACAGGGAGTCTAAATTACGAGCAGTACTTC.